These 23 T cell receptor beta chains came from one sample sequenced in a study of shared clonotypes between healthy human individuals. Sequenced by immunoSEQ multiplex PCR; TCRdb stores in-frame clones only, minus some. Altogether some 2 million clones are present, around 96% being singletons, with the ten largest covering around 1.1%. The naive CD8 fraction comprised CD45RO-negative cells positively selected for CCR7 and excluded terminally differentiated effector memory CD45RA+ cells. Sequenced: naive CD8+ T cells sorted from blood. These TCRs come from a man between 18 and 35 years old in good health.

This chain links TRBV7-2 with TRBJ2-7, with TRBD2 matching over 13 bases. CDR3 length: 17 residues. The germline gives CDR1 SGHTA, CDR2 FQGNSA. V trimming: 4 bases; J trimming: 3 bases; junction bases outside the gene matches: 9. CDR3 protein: CASSWPGLAGSYYEQYF. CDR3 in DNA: TGTGCCAGCAGCTGGCCGGGACTAGCGGGATCGTACTACGAGCAGTACTTC.

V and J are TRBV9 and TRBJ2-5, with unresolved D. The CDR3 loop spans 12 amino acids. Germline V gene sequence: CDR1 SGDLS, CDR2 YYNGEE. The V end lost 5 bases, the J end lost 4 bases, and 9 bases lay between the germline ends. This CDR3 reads CASSLSGETQYF. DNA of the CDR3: TGTGCCAGCAGTCTGAGTGGAGAGACCCAGTACTTC.

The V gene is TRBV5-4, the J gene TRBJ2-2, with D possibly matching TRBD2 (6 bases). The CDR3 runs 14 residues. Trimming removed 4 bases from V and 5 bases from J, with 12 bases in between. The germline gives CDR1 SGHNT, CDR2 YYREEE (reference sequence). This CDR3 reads CASSQLGGTGELFF. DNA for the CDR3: TGTGCCAGCAGCCAATTAGGAGGGACCGGGGAGCTGTTTTTT. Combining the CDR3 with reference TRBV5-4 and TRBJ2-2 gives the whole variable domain ETGVTQSPTHLIKTRGQQVTLRCSSQSGHNTVSWYQQALGQGPQFIFQYYREEENGRGNFPPRFSGLQFPNYSSELNVNALELDDSALYLCASSQLGGTGELFFGEGSRLTVL.

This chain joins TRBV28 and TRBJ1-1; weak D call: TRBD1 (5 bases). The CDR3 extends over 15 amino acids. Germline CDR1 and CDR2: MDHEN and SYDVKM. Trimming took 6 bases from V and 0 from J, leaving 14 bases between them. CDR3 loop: CASRAPRGMNTEAFF. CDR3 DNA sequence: TGTGCCAGCAGAGCTCCGCGGGGCATGAACACTGAAGCTTTCTTT. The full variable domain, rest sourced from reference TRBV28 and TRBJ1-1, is DVKVTQSSRYLVKRTGEKVFLECVQDMDHENMFWYRQDPGLGLRLIYFSYDVKMKEKGDIPEGYSVSREKKERFSLILESASTNQTSMYLCASRAPRGMNTEAFFGQGTRLTVV.

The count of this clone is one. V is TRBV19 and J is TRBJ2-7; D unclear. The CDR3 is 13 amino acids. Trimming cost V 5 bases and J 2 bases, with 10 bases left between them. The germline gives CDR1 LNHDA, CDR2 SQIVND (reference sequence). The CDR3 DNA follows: TGTGCCAGTAGTCCGACCCTACCCTACGAGCAGTACTTC. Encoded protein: CASSPTLPYEQYF. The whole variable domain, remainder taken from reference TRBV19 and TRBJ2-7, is DGGITQSPKYLFRKEGQNVTLSCEQNLNHDAMYWYRQDPGQGLRLIYYSQIVNDFQKGDIAEGYSVSREKKESFPLTVTSAQKNPTAFYLCASSPTLPYEQYFGPGTRLTVT.

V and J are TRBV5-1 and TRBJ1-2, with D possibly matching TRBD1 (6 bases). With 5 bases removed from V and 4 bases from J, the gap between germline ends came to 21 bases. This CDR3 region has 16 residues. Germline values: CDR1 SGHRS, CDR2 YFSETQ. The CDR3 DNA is TGCGCCAGCAGTCGCGGCCGGGGGGCCCTAGCCTATGGCTACACCTTC. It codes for CASSRGRGALAYGYTF.

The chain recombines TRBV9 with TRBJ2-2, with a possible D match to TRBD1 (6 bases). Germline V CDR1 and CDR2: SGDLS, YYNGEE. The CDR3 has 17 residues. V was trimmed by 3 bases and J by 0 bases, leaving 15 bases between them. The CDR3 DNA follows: TGTGCCAGCAGCGAACGGTCGGGACACCCGAACACCGGGGAGCTGTTTTTT. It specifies CASSERSGHPNTGELFF.

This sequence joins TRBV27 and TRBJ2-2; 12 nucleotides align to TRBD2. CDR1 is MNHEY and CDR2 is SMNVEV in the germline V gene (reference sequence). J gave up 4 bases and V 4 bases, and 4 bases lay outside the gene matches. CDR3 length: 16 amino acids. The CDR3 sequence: CASSSRTSGVTGELFF. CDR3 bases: TGTGCCAGCAGTTCACGGACTAGCGGGGTCACCGGGGAGCTGTTTTTT.

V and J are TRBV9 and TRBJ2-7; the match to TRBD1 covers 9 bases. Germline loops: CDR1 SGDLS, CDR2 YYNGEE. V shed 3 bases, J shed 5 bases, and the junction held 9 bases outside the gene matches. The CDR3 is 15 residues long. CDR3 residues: CASSAWDREGNEQYF. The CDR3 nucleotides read TGTGCCAGCAGCGCTTGGGACAGGGAGGGGAACGAGCAGTACTTC.

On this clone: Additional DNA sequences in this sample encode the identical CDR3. The CDR3 sequence: CAISDGGTSYEQYF. Here the CDR3 DNA reads TGTGCCATCAGTGATGGGGGGACTTCCTACGAGCAGTACTTC. The chain couples TRBV10-3 to TRBJ2-7, with D maybe TRBD2 (6 bases). CDR3 size: 14 residues. V was shortened by 3 bases and J by 1 base, with 10 bases between the two germline ends. Per germline, CDR1 ENHRY and CDR2 SYGVKD.

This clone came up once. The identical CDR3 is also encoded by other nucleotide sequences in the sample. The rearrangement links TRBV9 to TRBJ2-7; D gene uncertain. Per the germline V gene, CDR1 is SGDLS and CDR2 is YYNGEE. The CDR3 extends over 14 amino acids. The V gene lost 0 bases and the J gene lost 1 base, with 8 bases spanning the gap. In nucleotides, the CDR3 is TGTGCCAGCAGCGTAGGGTCAGCGTCCTACGAGCAGTACTTC. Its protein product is CASSVGSASYEQYF.

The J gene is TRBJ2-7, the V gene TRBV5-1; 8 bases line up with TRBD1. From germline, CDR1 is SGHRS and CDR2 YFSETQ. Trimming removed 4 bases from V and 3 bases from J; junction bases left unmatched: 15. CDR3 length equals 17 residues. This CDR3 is CASSPKTLGQVGYEQYF. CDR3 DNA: TGCGCCAGCAGCCCGAAGACCCTGGGACAGGTTGGCTACGAGCAGTACTTC.

CDR3 nucleotides: TGTGCCAGCAGTGAAGGCCTCCTGCAGCCCCAGCATTTT. The encoded protein is CASSEGLLQPQHF. This chain links TRBV2 with TRBJ1-5; D unclear. V lost 1 base, J lost 7 bases, and 8 bases lay in between. This CDR3 contains 13 residues. In germline, CDR1 is SNHLY, CDR2 FYNNEI.

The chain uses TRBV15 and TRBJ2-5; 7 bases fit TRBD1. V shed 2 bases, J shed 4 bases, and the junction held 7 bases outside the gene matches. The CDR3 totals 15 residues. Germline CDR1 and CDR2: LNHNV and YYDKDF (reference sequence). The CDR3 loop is CATSRSTGVLETQYF. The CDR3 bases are TGTGCCACCAGCAGAAGTACAGGGGTTCTAGAGACCCAGTACTTC.

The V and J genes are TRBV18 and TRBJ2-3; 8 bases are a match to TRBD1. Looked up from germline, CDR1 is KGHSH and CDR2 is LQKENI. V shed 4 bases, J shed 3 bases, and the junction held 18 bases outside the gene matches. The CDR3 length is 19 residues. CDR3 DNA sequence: TGTGCCAGCTCACAACGGGACAGGCGCAAGGAGATAGAGACAGATACGCAGTATTTT. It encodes CASSQRDRRKEIETDTQYF.

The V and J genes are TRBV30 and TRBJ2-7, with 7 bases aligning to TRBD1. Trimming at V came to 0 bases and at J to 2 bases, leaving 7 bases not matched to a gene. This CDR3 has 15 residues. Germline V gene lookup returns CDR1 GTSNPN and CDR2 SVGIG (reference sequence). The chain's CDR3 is CAWSVRWDSAYEQYF. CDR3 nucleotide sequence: TGTGCCTGGAGTGTCCGTTGGGACAGTGCCTACGAGCAGTACTTC.

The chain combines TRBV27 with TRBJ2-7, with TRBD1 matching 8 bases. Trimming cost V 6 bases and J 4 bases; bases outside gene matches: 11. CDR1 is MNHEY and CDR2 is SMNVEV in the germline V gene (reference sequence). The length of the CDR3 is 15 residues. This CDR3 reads CASSLTGQASYEQYF. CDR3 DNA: TGTGCCAGCAGCCTGACGGGACAGGCTTCTTACGAGCAGTACTTC.

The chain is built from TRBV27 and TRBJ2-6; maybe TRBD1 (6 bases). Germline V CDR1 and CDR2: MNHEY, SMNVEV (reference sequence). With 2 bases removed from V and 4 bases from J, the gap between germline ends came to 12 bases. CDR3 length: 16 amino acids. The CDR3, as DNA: TGTGCCAGCAGTTTAGAGGGGGTGGAAGGGGCCAACGTCCTGACTTTC. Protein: CASSLEGVEGANVLTF. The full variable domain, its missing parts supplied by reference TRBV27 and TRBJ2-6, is EAQVTQNPRYLITVTGKKLTVTCSQNMNHEYMSWYRQDPGLGLRQIYYSMNVEVTDKGDVPEGYKVSRKEKRNFPLILESPSPNQTSLYFCASSLEGVEGANVLTFGAGSRLTVL.

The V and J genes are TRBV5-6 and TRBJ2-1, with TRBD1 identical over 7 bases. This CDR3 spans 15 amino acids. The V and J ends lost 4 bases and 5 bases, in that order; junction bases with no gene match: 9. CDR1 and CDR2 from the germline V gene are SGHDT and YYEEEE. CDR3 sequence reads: CASSLTGAVDNEQFF. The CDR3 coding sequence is TGTGCCAGCAGCCTCACAGGGGCGGTGGACAATGAGCAGTTCTTC.

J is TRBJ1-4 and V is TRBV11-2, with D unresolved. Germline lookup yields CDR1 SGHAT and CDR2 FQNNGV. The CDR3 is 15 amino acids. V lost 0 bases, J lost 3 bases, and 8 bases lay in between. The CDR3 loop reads CASSLDYGPNEKLFF. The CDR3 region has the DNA TGTGCCAGCAGCTTAGATTACGGTCCTAATGAAAAACTGTTTTTT.

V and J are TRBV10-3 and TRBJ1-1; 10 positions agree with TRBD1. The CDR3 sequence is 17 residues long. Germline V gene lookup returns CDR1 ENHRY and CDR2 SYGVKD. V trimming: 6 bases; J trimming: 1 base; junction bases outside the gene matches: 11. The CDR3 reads CAIRPQPGQGPNTEAFF. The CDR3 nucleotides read TGTGCCATCAGACCCCAGCCGGGACAGGGGCCGAACACTGAAGCTTTCTTT.

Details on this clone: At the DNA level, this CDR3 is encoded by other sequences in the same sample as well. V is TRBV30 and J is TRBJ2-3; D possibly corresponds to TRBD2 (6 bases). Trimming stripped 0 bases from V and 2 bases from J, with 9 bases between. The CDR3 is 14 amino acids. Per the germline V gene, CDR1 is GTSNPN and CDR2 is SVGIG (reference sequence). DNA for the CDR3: TGTGCCTGGAGTGTCGGGGGATTCACAGATACGCAGTATTTT. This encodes CAWSVGGFTDTQYF.

This chain's CDR3 is CASSEALISMNTEAFF. The CDR3, as DNA: TGTGCCAGCAGTGAAGCGCTGATTTCCATGAACACTGAAGCTTTCTTT. V is TRBV2 and J is TRBJ1-1; no definite D call. Germline V gives CDR1 SNHLY, CDR2 FYNNEI. V lost 0 bases, J lost 0 bases, and 11 bases lay in between. The CDR3 length is 16 residues.